These 2 T cell receptor beta chains were sequenced from one sample in a study of blood T cell repertoires in COVID-19. Some clones are missing from TCRdb's copy, which holds only in-frame ones; the method was immunoSEQ multiplex PCR. Among about 50,000 clones, about 90% were seen once, and the ten largest hold about a fifth. Material: peripheral blood. These receptors were collected from a human donor in a cohort sampled during active COVID-19.

The V gene is TRBV6-5, the J gene TRBJ2-5, with D possibly TRBD1 on 6 matching bases. Trimming shortened V by 4 bases and J by 3 bases, and 18 bases separated the two germline ends. This CDR3 comprises 16 residues. Per the germline V gene, CDR1 is MNHEY and CDR2 is SVGAGI. The CDR3 loop is CASSSAQRGIEETQYF. The CDR3, as DNA: TGTGCCAGCAGTTCCGCCCAGAGGGGGATCGAAGAGACCCAGTACTTC.

The rearrangement uses TRBV27 and TRBJ2-1; 7 nucleotides agree with TRBD2. Germline loops: CDR1 MNHEY, CDR2 SMNVEV (reference sequence). The V and J ends lost 1 base and 10 bases, in that order; junction bases with no gene match: 13. This CDR3 is built from 16 residues. CDR3 in DNA: TGTGCCAGCAGTTTATTCGGGGCTAGCGGAGCGGGGGAGCAGTTCTTC. It translates to CASSLFGASGAGEQFF.